A selection of T cell receptor beta chains follows, all from one sample in a study of T cell responses to AZD1222 COVID-19 vaccine. This table comes from immunoSEQ multiplex PCR, and its TCRdb copy is limited to in-frame clones, with some not included. The sample carries around 130,000 clones, 93% recorded once. Specimen: peripheral blood, collected on day 0 of AZD1222 vaccination. These receptors originate from an adult in good health. The CDR3 runs from the conserved cysteine through the conserved F or W. D genes are given only for firm matches. Not every row has a clone size; where given, it reads once, few, many or a size class.

d_call,clone_size,v_call,j_call,cdr3_aa,cdr3_nt
TRBD1,-,TRBV7-9,TRBJ2-1,CASSFGDRGRGEQFF,TGTGCCAGCAGCTTTGGGGACAGGGGGCGAGGTGAGCAGTTCTTC
-,-,TRBV6-5,TRBJ1-5,CASSYLDRGDQPQHF,TGTGCCAGCAGTTACCTCGACAGAGGAGATCAGCCCCAGCATTTT
-,-,TRBV6-1,TRBJ1-1,CASSEALFGNTEAFF,TGTGCCAGCAGTGAAGCGTTGTTCGGGAACACTGAAGCTTTCTTT
-,-,TRBV19,TRBJ1-1,CAVQGGTEAFF,TGTGCCGTACAGGGTGGGACTGAAGCTTTCTTT
-,-,TRBV27,TRBJ2-1,CASSFKGYNEQFF,TGTGCCAGCAGTTTTAAAGGGTATAATGAGCAGTTCTTC
-,once,TRBV28,TRBJ2-7,CASSKGSRPPYEQYF,TGTGCCAGCAGTAAGGGGTCCAGGCCGCCCTACGAGCAGTACTTC
-,-,TRBV18,TRBJ1-1,CASSPQSDTEAFF,TGTGCCAGCTCACCACAGTCCGACACTGAAGCTTTCTTT
TRBD1,-,TRBV3-1/TRBV3-2,TRBJ2-5,CASSRRQGEWETQYF,TGTGCCAGCAGCCGCCGACAGGGTGAATGGGAGACCCAGTACTTC
TRBD2,-,TRBV3-1/TRBV3-2,TRBJ2-1,CASSLTSGATYNEQFF,TGTGCCAGCAGCCTGACTAGCGGGGCTACCTACAATGAGCAGTTCTTC
TRBD2,-,TRBV10-1,TRBJ2-1,CASRTQSLTSGRGSEQFF,TGCGCCAGCAGGACTCAAAGCCTGACTAGCGGGAGGGGGAGTGAGCAGTTCTTC
-,-,TRBV5-1,TRBJ2-7,CASFEEGDSSYEQYF,TGCGCCAGCTTCGAGGAGGGGGATAGCTCCTACGAGCAGTACTTC
TRBD1,-,TRBV2,TRBJ1-5,CASSGPGQGLQPQHF,TGTGCCAGCAGTGGGCCGGGACAGGGACTTCAGCCCCAGCATTTT
-,-,TRBV15,TRBJ1-3,CATSRDEFSGNTIYF,TGTGCCACCAGCAGAGATGAGTTCTCTGGAAACACCATATATTTT